The clone carrying this T cell receptor (beta chain) came up a few times. No antigen is known for it. CDR3 length equals 14 residues. The ends were cut back, 0 bases at V and 3 bases at J, with 8 bases in the middle. Per the germline V gene, CDR1 is SGDLS and CDR2 is YYNGEE. This record comes from a study of beta chain features in type 1 diabetes. Study-wide findings and caveats: Shortening of TCRB CDR3s, moderate but significant, appeared in all four CD4+ subsets of Type 1 diabetes patients. Unsettled here was the matter of whether HLA type influences TCRB rearrangement.

Reverse transcription of all isolated RNA meant that expressed TCRB transcripts were sequenced. TCRdb's table, derived via immunoSEQ multiplex PCR, lists solely in-frame clones and lacks some. The sample holds roughly 150,000 clones, roughly 8% seen once. The chain carries TRBV9 and TRBJ2-3; D is unclear. Input material: central memory CD4+ T cells from blood. This receptor was obtained from a man aged 18 to 29 with type 1 diabetes. In nucleotides, the CDR3 is TGTGCCAGCAGCGTAGCTCCTCAGACAGATACGCAGTATTTT. This gives the protein CASSVAPQTDTQYF. Using reference TRBV9 and TRBJ2-3 for the parts outside the CDR3, the full variable domain is DSGVTQTPKHLITATGQRVTLRCSPRSGDLSVYWYQQSLDQGLQFLIQYYNGEERAKGNILERFSAQQFPDLHSELNLSSLELGDSALYFCASSVAPQTDTQYFGPGTRLTVL.